The sample holds a few counts of the clone carrying this TCR beta chain. What it binds is not known. Per the germline V gene, CDR1 is SGHRS and CDR2 is YFSETQ. The CDR3 has 17 amino acids. V was cut by 1 base and J by 2 bases, with 17 bases left in between. MiXCR was run by TCRdb on the 5' RACE reads, yielding one entry per CDR3 protein. Counted here are 75,000 to 95,000 distinct CDR3 sequences, 17% occurring once; the ten biggest clones make up 15%. The data were taken from a study of neurological immune-mediated disorders. Findings and caveats of the study: Patients with HTLV-1-associated myelopathy showed the most TCR clonal expansion. Those with multiple sclerosis showed the least, falling below healthy controls. Subjects shared no identical expanded-clone CDR3 amino acid sequences, suggesting private TCR-beta repertoires in all groups.

Unsorted libraries were prepared from 2 million PBMCs held at -80 C. The chain links TRBV5-1 to TRBJ2-3, with unresolved D. The specimen was PBMCs. The sequence came from a woman aged 35 to 49 in good health. The CDR3 DNA is TGCGCCAGCAGCTTGCGGGTGGAGAAGGAGACCACAGATACGCAGTATTTT. Translated: CASSLRVEKETTDTQYF.